Shown below are 21 T cell receptor beta chains from a single sample sequenced in a study of brain T cells in children with intractable seizures. Noted time point: blood from clinic visit 5 months post-surgery; TSC patient then seizure free. The method was immunoSEQ multiplex PCR; TCRdb's version includes in-frame clones alone and lacks a portion of them. The sample consists of 340,000 or so clones, 93% of them appearing once. Material: peripheral blood, obtained more than 4 months after surgery. The receptors derive from a boy in the first two years of life with tuberous sclerosis and intractable seizures.

V gene TRBV6-5 combines with J gene TRBJ1-3; TRBD1 agrees at 8 bases. The V gene end was trimmed by 4 bases and the J gene end by 0 bases; junction bases not matched to a gene: 2. The CDR3 contains 15 residues. The germline V gene encodes CDR1 MNHEY and CDR2 SVGAGI. CDR3 loop: CASSSTGVSGNTIYF. The CDR3 DNA is TGTGCCAGCAGTTCGACAGGGGTCTCTGGAAACACCATATATTTT.

Regarding this clone: Other DNA sequences of this sample code for an identical CDR3. The chain's CDR3 is CSAGSPLHF. For the CDR3, the DNA is TGCAGTGCAGGATCACCCCTCCACTTT. The rearrangement uses TRBV20-1 and TRBJ1-6; D remains ambiguous. The germline V gene encodes CDR1 DFQATT and CDR2 SNEGSKA (reference sequence). V lost 6 bases and J lost 10, with 4 bases in between. The CDR3 consists of 9 residues.

This rearrangement joins TRBV12-5 to TRBJ2-7; D is ambiguous. CDR1 and CDR2 (germline): LGHNT, FRNRAP. The CDR3 runs to 15 residues. Trimming left V 5 bases short and J 4 bases short, with 18 bases between. The CDR3 DNA reads as TGTGCTAGTGGTCCTGGGTCTCCCTCTCTTTACGAGCAGTACTTC. This gives the protein CASGPGSPSLYEQYF.

The J gene is TRBJ1-2, the V gene TRBV10-3; D is undetermined. Germline V gene lookup returns CDR1 ENHRY and CDR2 SYGVKD. Trimming took off 3 bases at V and 6 bases at J, with 11 bases between the two ends. This CDR3 has 13 residues. The CDR3, as DNA: TGTGCCATCAGTGATGAGGGTGAGGATGGCTACACCTTC. Amino acids: CAISDEGEDGYTF.

The chain joins TRBV28 to TRBJ2-7; TRBD1 matches at 9 bases. The CDR3 is made up of 13 amino acids. V lost 8 bases, J lost 3 bases, and 5 bases stayed unmatched. CDR1 and CDR2 from the germline V gene are MDHEN and SYDVKM. In DNA, the CDR3 is TGTGCCAGCGGACAGGGGACTCTCTACGAGCAGTACTTC. This codes for CASGQGTLYEQYF.

The V and J genes are TRBV2 and TRBJ1-4; 9 nucleotides line up with TRBD1. V trimming: 3 bases; J trimming: 3 bases; junction bases outside the gene matches: 2. CDR1 is SNHLY and CDR2 is FYNNEI in the germline V gene. The CDR3 is 15 amino acids. CDR3 in amino acids: CASSDRQGANEKLFF. CDR3 nucleotides: TGTGCCAGCAGTGACAGACAGGGGGCTAATGAAAAACTGTTTTTT.

The chain couples TRBV14 to TRBJ1-1, with D uncertain. This CDR3 region has 13 residues. Germline assignment: CDR1 SGHDN and CDR2 FVKESK. With 5 bases removed from V and 1 base from J, the gap between germline ends came to 8 bases. Written as DNA, the CDR3 is TGTGCCAGCAGCAATAGCGGGAACACTGAAGCTTTCTTT. Translated, it gives CASSNSGNTEAFF.

The V call is TRBV28, the J call TRBJ2-7, with TRBD2 matching over 9 bases. CDR1 and CDR2 from the germline V gene are MDHEN and SYDVKM. The trim removed 5 bases at V and 4 bases at J, leaving 6 bases unmatched. The CDR3 has 14 amino acids. DNA for the CDR3: TGTGCCAGCAGTCAAGCGGGGGGAGCGTACGAGCAGTACTTC. The encoded protein is CASSQAGGAYEQYF.

This CDR3 is CASSWSDNSGNTIYF. Here the CDR3 DNA reads TGCGCCAGCAGCTGGTCGGACAACTCTGGAAACACCATATATTTT. This chain links TRBV5-1 with TRBJ1-3; weak D call: TRBD1 (5 bases). The V end was cut by 3 bases, the J end by 0 bases, with 10 bases between. Germline CDR1 SGHRS, CDR2 YFSETQ. There are 15 residues in the CDR3. Filled out from reference TRBV5-1 and TRBJ1-3, the complete variable domain reads KAGVTQTPRYLIKTRGQQVTLSCSPISGHRSVSWYQQTPGQGLQFLFEYFSETQRNKGNFPGRFSGRQFSNSRSEMNVSTLELGDSALYLCASSWSDNSGNTIYFGEGSWLTVV.

The table lists this clone with a few counts. V usage is TRBV5-3 and J usage is TRBJ1-6, with D hard to call. Being an ORF, TRBV5-3 has a function that is uncertain. Deletions cut 1 base from V and 8 bases from J, with 4 bases between. The CDR3 has 12 amino acids. This CDR3 is CARSLRDSPLHF. The CDR3 DNA sequence: TGTGCCAGAAGCTTGAGGGATTCACCCCTCCACTTT.

In its sample, this clone was seen once. V usage is TRBV5-8 and J usage is TRBJ2-7; TRBD2 agrees at 7 bases. Trimming cost V 1 base and J 2 bases; bases outside gene matches: 6. There are 15 residues in the CDR3. The V gene's germline CDR1 is SGHTS and CDR2 YDEGEE. As DNA, the CDR3 is TGTGCCAGCAGCTTGTATAGCGGGCCTACCTACGAGCAGTACTTC. This gives the protein CASSLYSGPTYEQYF.

The chain employs TRBV7-2 and TRBJ1-3; D not certain. Germline V lookup: CDR1 SGHTA, CDR2 FQGNSA. Deletions cut 4 bases from V and 0 bases from J, with 10 bases between. This CDR3 has 15 residues. CDR3 sequence: CASSSYFSSGNTIYF. CDR3 coding DNA: TGTGCCAGCAGCTCATACTTCAGCTCTGGAAACACCATATATTTT.

A single count supports this clone. The chain uses TRBV3-1 (or the pseudogene TRBV3-2) and TRBJ1-2, with D perhaps TRBD1 (5 bases). The ends were cut back, 1 base at V and 8 bases at J, with 11 bases in the middle. The CDR3 loop spans 13 amino acids. Germline assignment: CDR1 LGHDT and CDR2 YNNKEL (reference sequence). The CDR3 loop is CASSQGKGSGYTF. The CDR3 nucleotides are TGTGCCAGCAGCCAAGGGAAGGGGTCCGGCTACACCTTC.

The chain has TRBV7-8 and TRBJ1-1; 10 bases are shared with TRBD1. Per germline, CDR1 SGHVS and CDR2 FQNEAQ. The V gene end was trimmed by 5 bases and the J gene end by 12 bases; junction bases not matched to a gene: 12. The CDR3 totals 14 residues. The CDR3 nucleotides read TGTGCCAGCAGCCTACCCCCAGGGACAGGGGTTTCTTTCTTT. It codes for CASSLPPGTGVSFF.

J is TRBJ1-1 and V is TRBV2, with a possible D match to TRBD1 (5 bases). The germline gives CDR1 SNHLY, CDR2 FYNNEI. The CDR3 is 11 amino acids. The V gene lost 11 bases and the J gene lost 3 bases, with 10 bases spanning the gap. CDR3 sequence (DNA): TGTGCCGCGGGGGGGGACACTGAAGCTTTCTTT. It is translated as CAAGGDTEAFF. The full variable domain, completed using reference TRBV2 and TRBJ1-1, is EPEVTQTPSHQVTQMGQEVILRCVPISNHLYFYWYRQILGQKVEFLVSFYNNEISEKSEIFDDQFSVERPDGSNFTLKIRSTKLEDSAMYFCAAGGDTEAFFGQGTRLTVV.

This clone was detected once. V usage is TRBV19 and J usage is TRBJ1-5; TRBD1 is a possible D gene (5 bases). This CDR3 has 12 amino acids. Trimming pared 8 bases from V and 1 base from J, leaving 6 bases between. CDR1 is LNHDA and CDR2 is SQIVND in the germline V gene (reference sequence). CDR3 loop: CASQGSNQPQHF. CDR3 in DNA: TGTGCCAGTCAGGGAAGCAATCAGCCCCAGCATTTT.

CDR3 coding DNA: TGTGCCAGCAGCCTCGACAGCTTCAATGAGCAGTTCTTC. As protein: CASSLDSFNEQFF. The rearrangement joins TRBV13 to TRBJ2-1, with a weak D call TRBD1 (5 bases). Germline loops: CDR1 PRHDT, CDR2 FYEKMQ (reference sequence). The CDR3 runs to 13 residues. With 5 bases removed from V and 6 bases from J, the gap between germline ends came to 11 bases.

This clone was detected once. The V call is TRBV11-2, the J call TRBJ2-3; no clear D gene. Germline CDR1 reads SGHAT; CDR2 reads FQNNGV. The CDR3 has 13 amino acids. Between the trimmed V and J ends, which lost 0 bases and 3 bases, there was a span of 4 bases. The CDR3 DNA follows: TGTGCCAGCAGCTTAGATCCGACAGATACGCAGTATTTT. Translation: CASSLDPTDTQYF.

J is TRBJ2-7 and V is TRBV25-1; D may correspond to TRBD1 or TRBD2 (6 bases each). CDR1 MGHDK and CDR2 SYGVNS come from the germline V gene. V gave up 5 bases and J gave up 3 bases, with 20 bases separating them. This CDR3 is built from 16 residues. The CDR3 loop reads CASSNGDRGPNYEQYF. The CDR3, as DNA: TGTGCCAGCAGTAACGGGGACCGGGGGCCGAACTACGAGCAGTACTTC.

The chain couples TRBV14 to TRBJ2-7; TRBD2 is a possible D gene (5 bases). CDR1 and CDR2 from the germline V gene are SGHDN and FVKESK. The V gene lost 1 base and the J gene lost 5 bases, with 9 bases spanning the gap. CDR3 length equals 13 residues. Written as DNA, the CDR3 is TGTGCCAGCAGCCAAGGCTCCGGGGACGAGCAGTACTTC. Protein product: CASSQGSGDEQYF.

This rearrangement joins TRBV29-1 to TRBJ1-1; 12 bases are a match to TRBD1. The CDR3 spans 13 residues. The junction had 4 bases not matched to a gene; V was cut back by 4 bases and J by 7 bases. Per germline, CDR1 SQVTM and CDR2 ANQGSEA. This chain's CDR3 is CSVGDRGQNEAFF. The CDR3 bases are TGCAGCGTTGGGGACAGGGGGCAAAATGAAGCTTTCTTT.